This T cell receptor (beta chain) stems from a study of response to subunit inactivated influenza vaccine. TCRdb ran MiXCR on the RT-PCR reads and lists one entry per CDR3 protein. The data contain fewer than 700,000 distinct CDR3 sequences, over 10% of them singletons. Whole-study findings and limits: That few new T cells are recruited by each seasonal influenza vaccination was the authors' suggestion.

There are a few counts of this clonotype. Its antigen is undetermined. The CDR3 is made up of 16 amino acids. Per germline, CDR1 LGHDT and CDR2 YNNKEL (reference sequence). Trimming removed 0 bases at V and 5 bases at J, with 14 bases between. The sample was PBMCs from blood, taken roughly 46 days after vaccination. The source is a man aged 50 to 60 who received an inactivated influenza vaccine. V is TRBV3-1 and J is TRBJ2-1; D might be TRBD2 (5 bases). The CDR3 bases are TGTGCCAGCAGCCAAGAGCGGAGCGGTTACCACAATGAGCAGTTCTTC. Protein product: CASSQERSGYHNEQFF.